Presented here are 26 T cell receptor beta chains from one specimen sequenced in a study of chemoradiotherapy in HPV16-positive cancers. The data were produced by immunoSEQ multiplex PCR, yet TCRdb's version contains in-frame clones alone and is incomplete. The sample includes roughly 70,000 clones, almost 90% of them seen just once. This sample comprised blood, obtained from a patient who underwent chemoradiotherapy. These TCRs come from a human donor with HPV-associated anogenital cancer.

The chain couples TRBV7-6 to TRBJ1-1; 9 bases map to TRBD1. From germline, CDR1 is SGHVS and CDR2 FNYEAQ. The CDR3 has 13 amino acids. V was pared by 5 bases and J by 8 bases, with 6 bases of the junction left unmatched. In DNA form, the CDR3 reads TGTGCCAGCAGCATTACCGGGACAGGGGAAGCTTTCTTT. Amino acid sequence: CASSITGTGEAFF.

The chain links TRBV9 to TRBJ2-7; TRBD2 matches at 7 bases. The V gene end was trimmed by 1 base and the J gene end by 2 bases; junction bases not matched to a gene: 6. The CDR3 has 15 residues. Looked up from germline, CDR1 is SGDLS and CDR2 is YYNGEE. The CDR3 coding sequence is TGTGCCAGCAGCGTACTCCCGGGGACTACCTACGAGCAGTACTTC. This sequence encodes CASSVLPGTTYEQYF.

The chain has TRBV27 and TRBJ2-3; D is possibly TRBD2 (6 bases). V gave up 6 bases and J gave up 5 bases, with 15 bases separating them. This CDR3 has 14 residues. Germline CDR1 reads MNHEY; CDR2 reads SMNVEV (reference sequence). CDR3 nucleotides: TGTGCCAGCAGCCCCTTAGGAGGGATAGATACGCAGTATTTT. This encodes CASSPLGGIDTQYF.

V usage is TRBV5-1 and J usage is TRBJ1-4, with 7 bases identical to TRBD1. V shed 0 bases, J shed 8 bases, and the junction held 7 bases outside the gene matches. The germline V gene has CDR1 SGHRS and CDR2 YFSETQ. This CDR3 is 15 amino acids long. CDR3 sequence: CASSLEPGGAEKLFF. The CDR3, as DNA: TGCGCCAGCAGCTTGGAACCAGGGGGGGCAGAAAAACTGTTTTTT.

This clone was picked up a small number of times. V and J are TRBV19 and TRBJ2-7, with 9 bases aligning to TRBD1. This CDR3 spans 13 amino acids. Looked up from germline, CDR1 is LNHDA and CDR2 is SQIVND (reference sequence). The V segment lost 5 bases and the J segment 5 bases; nucleotides outside the gene matches: 4. CDR3 sequence: CASSLDRGHEQYF. CDR3 nucleotides: TGTGCCAGTAGTTTGGACAGGGGTCACGAGCAGTACTTC.

The rearrangement links TRBV4-1 to TRBJ1-5, with D unclear. V lost 0 bases to trimming and J lost 0 bases, with 6 bases between them. The length of the CDR3 is 15 residues. Germline CDR1 is MGHRA and CDR2 is YSYEKL. The CDR3 DNA sequence: TGCGCCAGCAGCCAAGAGGGCTTTAGCAATCAGCCCCAGCATTTT. Its translation is CASSQEGFSNQPQHF.

V is TRBV9 and J is TRBJ2-7, with TRBD1 matching over 10 bases. There are 15 residues in the CDR3. Trimming removed 0 bases from V and 7 bases from J; junction bases left unmatched: 7. The germline V gene has CDR1 SGDLS and CDR2 YYNGEE. The DNA for the CDR3 is TGTGCCAGCAGCGTAGGGACAGGGGGAGCAGAAGAGCAGTACTTC. As protein: CASSVGTGGAEEQYF.

V gene TRBV19 combines with J gene TRBJ2-5; unclear D gene. CDR1 is LNHDA and CDR2 is SQIVND in the germline V gene (reference sequence). Trimming took off 1 base at V and 3 bases at J, with 12 bases between the two ends. The CDR3 is made up of 15 amino acids. The CDR3 is CASSIGPGPKETQYF. The CDR3 nucleotides read TGTGCCAGTAGTATAGGTCCAGGCCCCAAAGAGACCCAGTACTTC.

This chain connects TRBV15 to TRBJ1-1; unclear D gene. CDR1 LNHNV and CDR2 YYDKDF come from the germline V gene (reference sequence). The CDR3 is 13 amino acids. V was pared by 3 bases and J by 3 bases, with 8 bases between. The CDR3 DNA reads as TGTGCCACCAGCAGGACGAGGTACACTGAAGCTTTCTTT. Its protein is CATSRTRYTEAFF.

V usage is TRBV5-1 and J usage is TRBJ1-2, with TRBD1 matching over 8 bases. The J segment lost 5 bases and the V segment lost 7 bases, leaving 7 bases of the junction unmatched. This CDR3 is 13 amino acids long. Germline V gene data show CDR1 as SGHRS and CDR2 as YFSETQ. In DNA, the CDR3 is TGCGCCAGCGCTACGGACAGGGTATATGGCTACACCTTC. It encodes CASATDRVYGYTF.

The rearrangement links TRBV27 to TRBJ2-7, with D unclear. With 0 bases removed from V and 4 bases from J, the gap between germline ends came to 7 bases. Germline values: CDR1 MNHEY, CDR2 SMNVEV (reference sequence). This CDR3 contains 13 residues. The CDR3 loop is CASSLSDGYEQYF. Written as DNA, the CDR3 is TGTGCCAGCAGTTTATCGGACGGGTACGAGCAGTACTTC.

The CDR3 bases are TGTGCCAGCAGGAGGGACAGGGGCGTTGGTCACGAGCAGTACTTC. Protein: CASRRDRGVGHEQYF. The rearrangement uses TRBV5-4 and TRBJ2-7; 10 nucleotides agree with TRBD1. Trimming removed 5 bases from V and 5 bases from J; junction bases left unmatched: 10. Per the germline V gene, CDR1 is SGHNT and CDR2 is YYREEE (reference sequence). This CDR3 contains 15 residues.

The chain recombines TRBV5-4 with TRBJ2-3; 9 nucleotides line up with TRBD2. Germline values: CDR1 SGHNT, CDR2 YYREEE (reference sequence). The length of the CDR3 is 15 residues. Trimming at V came to 4 bases and at J to 5 bases, leaving 8 bases not matched to a gene. The CDR3 nucleotides are TGTGCCAGCAGCCCTAGCGGGGCGAGGGGAGATACGCAGTATTTT. Its protein product is CASSPSGARGDTQYF. The entire variable domain, with the rest obtained from reference TRBV5-4 and TRBJ2-3, is as follows: ETGVTQSPTHLIKTRGQQVTLRCSSQSGHNTVSWYQQALGQGPQFIFQYYREEENGRGNFPPRFSGLQFPNYSSELNVNALELDDSALYLCASSPSGARGDTQYFGPGTRLTVL.

The chain joins TRBV5-4 to TRBJ2-2, with TRBD2 matching over 7 bases. The CDR3 is 15 amino acids. Germline loops: CDR1 SGHNT, CDR2 YYREEE (reference sequence). The J segment lost 3 bases and the V segment lost 8 bases, leaving 10 bases of the junction unmatched. The CDR3 bases are TGTGCCAGTAGTGGTGAGGGAGGGCACACCGGGGAGCTGTTTTTT. Its translation is CASSGEGGHTGELFF.

The V gene is TRBV28, the J gene TRBJ2-1; D might be TRBD1 (6 bases). Per germline, CDR1 MDHEN and CDR2 SYDVKM. CDR3 length: 15 amino acids. The V end was cut by 6 bases, the J end by 3 bases, with 15 bases between. CDR3 sequence reads: CASRLRGTHYNEQFF. CDR3 nucleotide sequence: TGTGCCAGCAGGTTACGTGGGACACACTACAATGAGCAGTTCTTC.

This clone was recorded only once. Here the CDR3 DNA reads TGCGCCAGCAGCCCCAAGGACCCACCTTTTTACGAGCAGTACTTC. It is translated as CASSPKDPPFYEQYF. V gene TRBV5-1 combines with J gene TRBJ2-5, with D unresolved. TRBJ2-7 explains the end of the DNA better; the J call may be wrong. CDR1 and CDR2 from the germline V gene are SGHRS and YFSETQ. The CDR3 has 15 amino acids.

This chain links TRBV27 with TRBJ1-2, with 9 positions matching TRBD1. V lost 3 bases, J lost 3 bases, and 5 bases stayed unmatched. Germline CDR1 reads MNHEY; CDR2 reads SMNVEV (reference sequence). This CDR3 has 15 amino acids. CDR3 amino acids: CASSFRDREYYGYTF. The CDR3 coding sequence is TGTGCCAGCAGTTTCCGGGACAGGGAATACTATGGCTACACCTTC.

This rearrangement joins TRBV7-9 to TRBJ1-1; tentatively, D is TRBD1 (6 bases). Germline V gene lookup returns CDR1 SEHNR and CDR2 FQNEAQ (reference sequence). The CDR3 has 17 residues. Trimming removed 5 bases from V and 7 bases from J, with 26 bases in between. The DNA for the CDR3 is TGTGCCAGCAGCCCCAGCCCATATAATAAGGGAGGGGGTGAAGCTTTCTTT. It yields the protein CASSPSPYNKGGGEAFF.

The J gene is TRBJ2-7, the V gene TRBV19; 7 positions match TRBD1. The germline gives CDR1 LNHDA, CDR2 SQIVND (reference sequence). Trimming at V came to 6 bases and at J to 5 bases, leaving 10 bases not matched to a gene. This CDR3 has 14 amino acids. The CDR3 here is CASRPGQLLDEQYF. The DNA for the CDR3 is TGTGCCAGTAGGCCGGGACAGTTGCTCGACGAGCAGTACTTC.

This sequence joins TRBV7-3 and TRBJ2-3, with TRBD2 matching 11 bases. The J segment lost 0 bases and the V segment lost 5 bases, leaving 4 bases of the junction unmatched. Germline V CDR1 and CDR2: SGHTA, FQGTGA. The CDR3 loop spans 16 amino acids. In DNA form, the CDR3 reads TGTGCCAGCAGCCAATCTAGCGGGGGGAGCACAGATACGCAGTATTTT. This translates into CASSQSSGGSTDTQYF.

The V call is TRBV7-9, the J call TRBJ1-4; D not resolved. The CDR3 has 12 amino acids. Germline CDR1 and CDR2: SEHNR and FQNEAQ (reference sequence). The V end was cut by 5 bases, the J end by 12 bases, with 13 bases between. The CDR3 region has the DNA TGTGCCAGCAGCCCCCGGGCCCGGGAACTGTTTTTT. Translated, it gives CASSPRARELFF. The full variable domain, rest sourced from reference TRBV7-9 and TRBJ1-4, is DTGVSQNPRHKITKRGQNVTFRCDPISEHNRLYWYRQTLGQGPEFLTYFQNEAQLEKSRLLSDRFSAERPKGSFSTLEIQRTEQGDSAMYLCASSPRARELFFGSGTQLSVL.

This clone was counted once. The rearrangement uses TRBV5-6 and TRBJ2-7; perhaps TRBD1 as D (6 bases). The CDR3 runs 15 residues. Germline CDR1 SGHDT, CDR2 YYEEEE. V was pared by 4 bases and J by 5 bases, with 19 bases between. The CDR3 loop reads CASSTDIRGFDEQYF. The CDR3, as DNA: TGTGCCAGCAGCACCGATATCAGGGGTTTCGACGAGCAGTACTTC.

Note on this clone: Other nucleotide sequences in the sample specify the same CDR3. This rearrangement joins TRBV20-1 to TRBJ2-7, with D perhaps TRBD1 or TRBD2 (5 bases each). This CDR3 region has 11 residues. The V gene's germline CDR1 is DFQATT and CDR2 SNEGSKA (reference sequence). Trimming took off 3 bases at V and 2 bases at J, with 5 bases between the two ends. As DNA, the CDR3 is TGCAGTGCTAGGGGACCCTACGAGCAGTACTTC. Its protein product is CSARGPYEQYF.

The rearrangement joins TRBV27 to TRBJ2-1; 7 bases agree with TRBD2. Germline V gives CDR1 MNHEY, CDR2 SMNVEV (reference sequence). Trimming removed 1 base from V and 6 bases from J; junction bases left unmatched: 9. The CDR3 has 16 residues. The CDR3 is CASSLFGGSRGNEQFF. CDR3 nucleotides: TGTGCCAGCAGTTTATTCGGCGGGAGTAGAGGCAATGAGCAGTTCTTC.

The chain has TRBV4-2 and TRBJ1-2, with D possibly matching TRBD1 (5 bases). The CDR3 is made up of 16 amino acids. The V end was cut by 2 bases, the J end by 4 bases, with 17 bases between. From germline, CDR1 is LGHNA and CDR2 YNFKEQ. CDR3: CASSQRQLLETYGYTF. In DNA, the CDR3 is TGTGCCAGCAGCCAACGACAGCTACTAGAGACCTATGGCTACACCTTC.

This chain uses TRBV28 with TRBJ1-2; possibly TRBD1 for D (5 bases). Per germline, CDR1 MDHEN and CDR2 SYDVKM. With 7 bases removed from V and 8 bases from J, the gap between germline ends came to 20 bases. The CDR3 is 14 residues long. The CDR3 region has the DNA TGTGCCAGCACCTTGGGGCAGTCCTGGGAGGGCTACACCTTC. It encodes CASTLGQSWEGYTF.